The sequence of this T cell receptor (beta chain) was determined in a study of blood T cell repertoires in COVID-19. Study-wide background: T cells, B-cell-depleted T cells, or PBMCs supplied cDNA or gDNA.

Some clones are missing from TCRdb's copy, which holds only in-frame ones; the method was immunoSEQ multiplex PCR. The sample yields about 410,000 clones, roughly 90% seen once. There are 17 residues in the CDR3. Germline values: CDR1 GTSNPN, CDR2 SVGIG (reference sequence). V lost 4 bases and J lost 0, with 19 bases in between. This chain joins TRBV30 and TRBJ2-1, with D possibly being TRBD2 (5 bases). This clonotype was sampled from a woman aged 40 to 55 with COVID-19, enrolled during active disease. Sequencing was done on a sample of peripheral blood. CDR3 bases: TGTGCCTGGATGGCTAGCCACATACCGAGCTCCTACAATGAGCAGTTCTTC. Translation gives CAWMASHIPSSYNEQFF. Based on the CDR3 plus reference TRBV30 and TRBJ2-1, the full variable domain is SQTIHQWPATLVQPVGSPLSLECTVEGTSNPNLYWYRQAAGRGLQLLFYSVGIGQISSEVPQNLSASRPQDRQFILSSKKLLLSDSGFYLCAWMASHIPSSYNEQFFGPGTRLTVL.